The next 21 T cell receptor beta chains were all read from a single sample in a study of blood T cell repertoires in COVID-19. The table came from immunoSEQ multiplex PCR; TCRdb's copy has only in-frame clones and leaves some out. Found here are roughly 84,000 clones, roughly 76% of them singletons; the top ten hold approximately 4.4%. Source material: peripheral blood. The origin of the receptors is a woman aged 45-65 years with acute or convalescent COVID-19.

This chain links TRBV12-3 or TRBV12-4 with TRBJ1-2; 9 positions agree with TRBD1. Trimming took 5 bases from V and 4 from J; bases not matched to a gene: 2. There are 13 residues in the CDR3. This CDR3 reads CASSVTGGYGYTF. Here the CDR3 DNA reads TGTGCCAGCAGTGTGACAGGGGGCTATGGCTACACCTTC.

The chain joins TRBV28 to TRBJ2-2, with 11 bases that match TRBD2. Germline V CDR1 and CDR2: MDHEN, SYDVKM. V lost 7 bases, J lost 1 base, and 8 bases stayed unmatched. CDR3 length: 17 residues. CDR3 sequence (DNA): TGTGCCAGCACCGTTAGCGGGGGGGCTCGGAACACCGGGGAGCTGTTTTTT. It is translated as CASTVSGGARNTGELFF.

Only one count was recorded for this clone. The chain combines TRBV30 with TRBJ1-4; tentative D call: TRBD1 (6 bases). The CDR3 contains 17 residues. Germline CDR1 reads GTSNPN; CDR2 reads SVGIG (reference sequence). Deletions cut 0 bases from V and 6 bases from J, with 20 bases between. CDR3 amino acids: CAWSVGTLRGGHEKLFF. In nucleotides, the CDR3 is TGTGCCTGGAGTGTAGGGACGCTGAGGGGGGGTCATGAAAAACTGTTTTTT.

This sequence joins TRBV6-4 and TRBJ1-2; TRBD1 is a possible D gene (6 bases). V shed 8 bases and J shed 4 bases, with 14 bases lying between them. The V gene's germline CDR1 is MRHNA and CDR2 SNTAGT. The length of the CDR3 is 13 residues. In DNA form, the CDR3 reads TGTGCCAGCGCCGCAGGGGCGGGCTATGGCTACACCTTC. Its translation: CASAAGAGYGYTF.

V usage is TRBV6-5 and J usage is TRBJ1-1; the match to TRBD1 covers 7 bases. This CDR3 region has 15 residues. Germline V CDR1 and CDR2: MNHEY, SVGAGI. With 0 bases clipped from V and 8 bases from J, the junction kept 9 bases outside the gene matches. The CDR3 reads CASSYSRDSRREAFF. The CDR3 DNA reads as TGTGCCAGCAGTTACTCGAGGGACAGCCGTCGGGAAGCTTTCTTT.

The chain is built from TRBV7-3 and TRBJ2-7; possible D gene TRBD2, 5 bases. The CDR3 runs to 14 residues. Deletions cut 8 bases from V and 0 bases from J, with 14 bases between. Germline values: CDR1 SGHTA, CDR2 FQGTGA. The CDR3 DNA sequence: TGTGCCAGCGGGAGTGGGTACGCCTCCTACGAGCAGTACTTC. Protein product: CASGSGYASYEQYF.

V usage is TRBV19 and J usage is TRBJ1-1, with a possible D match to TRBD1 (5 bases). V was shortened by 6 bases and J by 0 bases, with 11 bases between the two germline ends. The CDR3 consists of 14 residues. CDR1 and CDR2 from the germline V gene are LNHDA and SQIVND (reference sequence). CDR3 sequence (DNA): TGTGCCAGTAGAACGGACACCATGAACACTGAAGCTTTCTTT. This gives the protein CASRTDTMNTEAFF.

The rearrangement links TRBV7-9 to TRBJ1-1; D uncertain. The germline V gene encodes CDR1 SEHNR and CDR2 FQNEAQ (reference sequence). The CDR3 is made up of 16 amino acids. Trimming shortened V by 5 bases and J by 4 bases, and 20 bases separated the two germline ends. The CDR3 sequence: CASSPSLVGSGTEAFF. The CDR3 DNA reads TGTGCCAGCAGCCCCTCCTTGGTCGGTTCGGGCACTGAAGCTTTCTTT.

The V gene is TRBV30, the J gene TRBJ1-3, with D unresolved. Deletions cut 3 bases from V and 8 bases from J, with 20 bases between. Germline V gives CDR1 GTSNPN, CDR2 SVGIG (reference sequence). The CDR3 runs to 15 residues. CDR3 loop: CAWSLNFGSGDTIYF. Written as DNA, the CDR3 is TGTGCCTGGAGCCTGAACTTCGGGTCCGGGGACACCATATATTTT.

This clone was observed a handful of times. The chain is built from TRBV7-8 and TRBJ1-2; TRBD1 aligns across 9 bases. V was pared by 5 bases and J by 2 bases, with 12 bases of the junction left unmatched. Germline CDR1 reads SGHVS; CDR2 reads FQNEAQ. This CDR3 contains 17 residues. This CDR3 is CASSLRPSGQGNYGYTF. CDR3 nucleotides: TGTGCCAGCAGCCTGCGCCCCTCTGGACAGGGGAACTATGGCTACACCTTC.

This chain joins TRBV7-2 and TRBJ1-2, with D hard to call. Germline V gives CDR1 SGHTA, CDR2 FQGNSA. Trimming shortened V by 4 bases and J by 4 bases, and 10 bases separated the two germline ends. CDR3 length: 13 residues. The CDR3 protein is CASSSAGIYGYTF. CDR3 bases: TGTGCCAGCAGCTCGGCCGGGATCTATGGCTACACCTTC.

At least ten counts were recorded for this clone. The chain carries TRBV6-5 and TRBJ2-5; maybe TRBD2 (6 bases). V was trimmed by 2 bases and J by 10 bases, leaving 14 bases between them. Germline V lookup: CDR1 MNHEY, CDR2 SVGAGI. The CDR3 is 13 amino acids. The CDR3 spells CASSYVGTGDQYF. In DNA, the CDR3 is TGTGCCAGCAGTTACGTAGGGACTGGGGACCAGTACTTC.

V is TRBV6-5 and J is TRBJ2-5, with D tentatively TRBD1 (5 bases). The CDR3 contains 16 residues. From germline, CDR1 is MNHEY and CDR2 SVGAGI. V dropped 0 bases and J dropped 4 bases, with 15 bases sitting between them. This CDR3 reads CASSYSGQKMGETQYF. The CDR3 nucleotides read TGTGCCAGCAGTTACTCTGGACAAAAGATGGGAGAGACCCAGTACTTC.

The J gene is TRBJ2-7, the V gene TRBV6-5; D is unclear. Germline V gives CDR1 MNHEY, CDR2 SVGAGI. The CDR3 runs to 13 residues. Trimming left V 4 bases short and J 2 bases short, with 9 bases between. CDR3 DNA sequence: TGTGCCAGCAGTTCCCCAGCGACCTACGAGCAGTACTTC. Its protein is CASSSPATYEQYF.

This chain links TRBV5-1 with TRBJ1-2; no clear D. The CDR3 totals 13 residues. Germline V CDR1 and CDR2: SGHRS, YFSETQ. With 0 bases removed from V and 7 bases from J, the gap between germline ends came to 10 bases. The CDR3 DNA reads as TGCGCCAGCAGCTTGGGAGCTACCCGTGGCTACACCTTC. Amino acid sequence: CASSLGATRGYTF.

The J gene is TRBJ1-1, the V gene TRBV4-2; 9 positions match TRBD1. The CDR3 is 16 residues long. Germline trimming cut 1 base from V and 1 base from J; bases unmatched to any gene: 4. Looked up from germline, CDR1 is LGHNA and CDR2 is YNFKEQ. The CDR3 DNA follows: TGTGCCAGCAGCCAAGGACAGGGGGATTGGAACACTGAAGCTTTCTTT. Protein: CASSQGQGDWNTEAFF.

This clone appeared once. The chain is built from TRBV10-2 and TRBJ1-6; D remains ambiguous. CDR1 and CDR2 from the germline V gene are WSHSY and SAAADI. The germline V and J ends were trimmed by 2 bases and 7 bases, with 3 bases remaining between them. This CDR3 spans 12 amino acids. The CDR3 nucleotides read TGCGCCAGCAGTGAGCAGAATTCACCCCTCCACTTT. Its protein is CASSEQNSPLHF.

The J gene is TRBJ2-3, the V gene TRBV12-3 or TRBV12-4; tentative D call: TRBD2 (6 bases). The CDR3 extends over 13 amino acids. The V gene lost 6 bases and the J gene lost 2 bases, with 9 bases spanning the gap. The CDR3 protein is CASRSSDTDTQYF. The CDR3 DNA reads TGTGCCAGCAGGTCTAGCGACACAGATACGCAGTATTTT.

The chain couples TRBV29-1 to TRBJ2-3, with D perhaps matching TRBD1 (6 bases). The CDR3 covers 13 residues. Germline V gene sequence: CDR1 SQVTM, CDR2 ANQGSEA. Trimming took 4 bases from V and 5 from J, leaving 13 bases between them. This chain's CDR3 is CSVGEQGKDTQYF. The CDR3 DNA sequence: TGCAGCGTTGGGGAACAGGGAAAAGATACGCAGTATTTT.

The J gene is TRBJ2-3, the V gene TRBV4-3; 7 bases line up with TRBD2. With 3 bases clipped from V and 2 bases from J, the junction kept 8 bases outside the gene matches. The CDR3 extends over 16 amino acids. Germline CDR1 is LGHNA and CDR2 is YSLEER. Here the CDR3 DNA reads TGCGCCAGCAGCCACACCTACCGGGGGGTCACAGATACGCAGTATTTT. As protein: CASSHTYRGVTDTQYF.

The rearrangement uses TRBV2 and TRBJ1-2, with 7 bases matching TRBD1. In germline, CDR1 is SNHLY, CDR2 FYNNEI. The V and J ends lost 7 bases and 3 bases, in that order; junction bases with no gene match: 8. CDR3 length equals 14 residues. The CDR3 is CASIRQGGYYGYTF. In DNA, the CDR3 is TGTGCCAGCATCCGACAGGGTGGGTACTATGGCTACACCTTC. The full variable domain, its missing parts supplied by reference TRBV2 and TRBJ1-2, is EPEVTQTPSHQVTQMGQEVILRCVPISNHLYFYWYRQILGQKVEFLVSFYNNEISEKSEIFDDQFSVERPDGSNFTLKIRSTKLEDSAMYFCASIRQGGYYGYTFGSGTRLTVV.